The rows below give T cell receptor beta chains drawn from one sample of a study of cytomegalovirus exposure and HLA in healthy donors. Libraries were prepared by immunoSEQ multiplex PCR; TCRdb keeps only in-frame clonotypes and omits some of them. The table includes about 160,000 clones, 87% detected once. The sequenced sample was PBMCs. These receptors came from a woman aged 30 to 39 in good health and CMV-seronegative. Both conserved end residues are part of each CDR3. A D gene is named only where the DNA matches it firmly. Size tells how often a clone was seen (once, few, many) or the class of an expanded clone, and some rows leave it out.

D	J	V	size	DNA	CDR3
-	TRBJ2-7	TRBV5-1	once	TGCGCCAGCAGCCCTTGGGGCCCCTACGAGCAGTACTTC	CASSPWGPYEQYF
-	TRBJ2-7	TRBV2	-	TGTGCCAGCAGGAGAGGGTCCTTAGCGAACACCTACGAGCAGTACTTC	CASRRGSLANTYEQYF
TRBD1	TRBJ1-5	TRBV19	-	TGTGCCAGTAGTATAGGGACAGGGGCTAGCAATCAGCCCCAGCATTTT	CASSIGTGASNQPQHF
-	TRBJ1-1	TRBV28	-	TGTGCCAGCAGTTTTTACGGAGACCGAACTGAAGCTTTCTTT	CASSFYGDRTEAFF
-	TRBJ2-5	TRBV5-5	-	TGTGCCAGCAGCTTGGTTCCGGGTTTAGGGGCCCAAGAGACCCAGTACTTC	CASSLVPGLGAQETQYF
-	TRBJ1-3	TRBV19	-	TGTGCCAGTAGTATAGATCGTGGGGGGTCCTATGGAAACACCATATATTTT	CASSIDRGGSYGNTIYF
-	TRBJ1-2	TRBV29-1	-	TGCAGCGTTCCAGGACAGTACAACTATGGCTACACCTTC	CSVPGQYNYGYTF
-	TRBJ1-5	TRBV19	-	TGTGCCACCTGCGCGAGGGTGGGTAGCAATCAGCCCCAGCATTTT	CATCARVGSNQPQHF
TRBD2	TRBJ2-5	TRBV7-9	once	TGTGCCAGCAGCTTAGGGGTAGCGGGAGAGACCCAGTACTTC	CASSLGVAGETQYF
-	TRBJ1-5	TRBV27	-	TGTGCCAGCAGTCCGCTGGGGGCGGTTCAGCCCCAGCATTTT	CASSPLGAVQPQHF
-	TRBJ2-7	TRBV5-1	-	TGCGCCAGCAGCTTGTCTCAGGCCGCCTACGAGCAGTACTTC	CASSLSQAAYEQYF
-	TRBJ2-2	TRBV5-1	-	TGCGCCAGCAGGGGGGGGCACGCGAACACCGGGGAGCTGTTTTTT	CASRGGHANTGELFF
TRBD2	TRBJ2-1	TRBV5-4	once	TGTGCCAGCAGCTTACAGCGGGATCTTTATGAGCAGTTCTTC	CASSLQRDLYEQFF
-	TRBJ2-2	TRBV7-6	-	TGTGCCAGCAGCTTGGAGGCAGGTCAGACCGGGGAGCTGTTTTTT	CASSLEAGQTGELFF
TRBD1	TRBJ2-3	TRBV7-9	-	TGTGCCAGCAGCCTAGGGACAGAAACGCAGTATTTT	CASSLGTETQYF
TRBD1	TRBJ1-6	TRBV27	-	TGCGCCACCAGGACCGGACAGGGCGGGAATAATTCACCCCTCCACTTT	CATRTGQGGNNSPLHF
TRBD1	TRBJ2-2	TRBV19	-	TGTGCCAGTCGGGGACAGGGGGACACCGGGGAGCTGTTTTTT	CASRGQGDTGELFF